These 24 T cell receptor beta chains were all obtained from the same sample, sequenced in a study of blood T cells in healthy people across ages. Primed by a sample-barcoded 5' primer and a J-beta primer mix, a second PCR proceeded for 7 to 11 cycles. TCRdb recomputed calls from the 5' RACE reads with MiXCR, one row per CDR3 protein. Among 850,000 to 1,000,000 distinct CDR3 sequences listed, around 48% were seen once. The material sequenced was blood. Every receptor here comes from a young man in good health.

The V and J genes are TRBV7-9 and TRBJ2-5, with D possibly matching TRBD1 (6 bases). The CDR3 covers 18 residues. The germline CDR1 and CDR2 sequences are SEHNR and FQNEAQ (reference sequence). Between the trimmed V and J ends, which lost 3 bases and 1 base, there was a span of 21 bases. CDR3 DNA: TGTGCCAGCAGCTTGGTCCGGGACAAATCGAGCGGCCAAGAGACCCAGTACTTC. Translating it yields CASSLVRDKSSGQETQYF. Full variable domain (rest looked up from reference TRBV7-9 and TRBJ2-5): DTGVSQNPRHKITKRGQNVTFRCDPISEHNRLYWYRQTLGQGPEFLTYFQNEAQLEKSRLLSDRFSAERPKGSFSTLEIQRTEQGDSAMYLCASSLVRDKSSGQETQYFGPGTRLLVL.

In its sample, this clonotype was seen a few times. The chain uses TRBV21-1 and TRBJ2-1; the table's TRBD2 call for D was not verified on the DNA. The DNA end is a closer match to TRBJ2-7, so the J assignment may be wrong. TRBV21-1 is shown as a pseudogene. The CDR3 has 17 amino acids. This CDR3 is CASSFRTSGGTKGEQYF. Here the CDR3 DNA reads TGTGCCAGCAGCTTCCGGACTAGCGGGGGCACTAAGGGTGAGCAGTACTTC.

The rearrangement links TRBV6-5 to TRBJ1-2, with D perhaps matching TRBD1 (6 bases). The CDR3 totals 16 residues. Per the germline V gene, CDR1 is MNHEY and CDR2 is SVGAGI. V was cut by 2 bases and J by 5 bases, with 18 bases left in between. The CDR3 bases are TGTGCCAGCAGTTACGGAGTTGGAGGGGGTTGGTATGGCTACACCTTC. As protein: CASSYGVGGGWYGYTF.

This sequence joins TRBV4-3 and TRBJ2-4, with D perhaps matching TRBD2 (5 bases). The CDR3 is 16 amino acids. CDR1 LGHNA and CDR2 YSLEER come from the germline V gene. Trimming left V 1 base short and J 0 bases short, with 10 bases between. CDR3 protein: CASSQADFLAKNIQYF. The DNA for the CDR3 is TGCGCCAGCAGCCAAGCGGACTTCCTAGCCAAAAACATTCAGTACTTC.

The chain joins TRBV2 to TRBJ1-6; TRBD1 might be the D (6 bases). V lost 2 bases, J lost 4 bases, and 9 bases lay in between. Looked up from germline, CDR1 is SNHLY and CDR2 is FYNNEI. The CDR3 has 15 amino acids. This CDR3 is CASSERQVYNSPLHF. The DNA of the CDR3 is TGTGCCAGCAGTGAACGACAGGTTTATAATTCACCCCTCCACTTT. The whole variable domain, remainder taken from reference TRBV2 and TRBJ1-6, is EPEVTQTPSHQVTQMGQEVILRCVPISNHLYFYWYRQILGQKVEFLVSFYNNEISEKSEIFDDQFSVERPDGSNFTLKIRSTKLEDSAMYFCASSERQVYNSPLHFGNGTRLTVT.

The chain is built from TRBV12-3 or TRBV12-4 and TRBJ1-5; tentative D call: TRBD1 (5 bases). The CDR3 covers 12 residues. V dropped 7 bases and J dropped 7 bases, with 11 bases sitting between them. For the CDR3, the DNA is TGTGCCAGCACCTCAAACAGGCAGCCCCAGCATTTT. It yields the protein CASTSNRQPQHF.

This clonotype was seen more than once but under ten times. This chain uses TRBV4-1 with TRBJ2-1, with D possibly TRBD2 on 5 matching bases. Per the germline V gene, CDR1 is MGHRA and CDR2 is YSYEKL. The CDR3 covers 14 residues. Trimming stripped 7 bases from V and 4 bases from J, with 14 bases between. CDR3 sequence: CASNHLGGYNEQFF. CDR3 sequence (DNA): TGCGCCAGCAACCACTTGGGCGGGTACAATGAGCAGTTCTTC.

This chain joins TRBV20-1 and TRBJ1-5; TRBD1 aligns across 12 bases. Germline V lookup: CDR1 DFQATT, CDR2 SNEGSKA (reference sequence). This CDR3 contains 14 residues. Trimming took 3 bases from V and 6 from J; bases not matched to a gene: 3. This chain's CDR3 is CSARGTGGFQPQHF. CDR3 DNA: TGCAGTGCTAGGGGGACAGGGGGCTTTCAGCCCCAGCATTTT.

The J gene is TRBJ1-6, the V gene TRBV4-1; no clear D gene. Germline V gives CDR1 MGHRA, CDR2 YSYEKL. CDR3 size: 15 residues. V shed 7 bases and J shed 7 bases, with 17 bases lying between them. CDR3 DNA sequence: TGCGCCAGCAAGCCTGTCGACGACGGCAATTCACCCCTCCACTTT. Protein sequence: CASKPVDDGNSPLHF.

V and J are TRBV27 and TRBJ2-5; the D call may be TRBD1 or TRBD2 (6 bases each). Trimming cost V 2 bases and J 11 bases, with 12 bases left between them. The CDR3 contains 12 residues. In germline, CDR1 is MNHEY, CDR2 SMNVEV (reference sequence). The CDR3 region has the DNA TGTGCCAGCAGTTTAGGGGGGCAGGAGCAGTACTTC. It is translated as CASSLGGQEQYF.

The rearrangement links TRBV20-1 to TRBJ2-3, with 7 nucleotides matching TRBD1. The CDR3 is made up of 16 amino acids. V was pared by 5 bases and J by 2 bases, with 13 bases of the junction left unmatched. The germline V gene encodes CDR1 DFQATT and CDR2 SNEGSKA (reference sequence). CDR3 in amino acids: CSAGGQLLTSTDTQYF. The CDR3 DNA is TGCAGTGCTGGGGGACAGCTCCTTACTTCCACAGATACGCAGTATTTT.

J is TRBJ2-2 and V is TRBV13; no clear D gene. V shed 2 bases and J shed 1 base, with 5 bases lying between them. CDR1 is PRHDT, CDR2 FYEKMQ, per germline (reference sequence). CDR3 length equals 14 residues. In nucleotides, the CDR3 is TGTGCCAGCAGCTTAAGAGAGAACACCGGGGAGCTGTTTTTT. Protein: CASSLRENTGELFF.

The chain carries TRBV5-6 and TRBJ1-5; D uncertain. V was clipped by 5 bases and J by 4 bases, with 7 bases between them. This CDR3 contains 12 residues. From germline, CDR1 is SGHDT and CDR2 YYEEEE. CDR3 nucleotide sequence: TGTGCCAGCAGTTCCGTTAATCAGCCCCAGCATTTT. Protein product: CASSSVNQPQHF.

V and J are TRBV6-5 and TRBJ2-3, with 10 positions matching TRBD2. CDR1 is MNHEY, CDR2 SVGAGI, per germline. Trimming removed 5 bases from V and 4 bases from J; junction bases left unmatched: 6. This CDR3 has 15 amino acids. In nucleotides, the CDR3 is TGTGCCAGCAGTGCACAGCGGGGGGGCCCAGATACGCAGTATTTT. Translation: CASSAQRGGPDTQYF.

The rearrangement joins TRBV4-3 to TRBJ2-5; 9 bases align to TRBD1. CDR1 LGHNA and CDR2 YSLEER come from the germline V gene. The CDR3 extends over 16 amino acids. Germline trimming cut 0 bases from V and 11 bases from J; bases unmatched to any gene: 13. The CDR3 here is CASSQDGTGTIREQYF. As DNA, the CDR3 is TGCGCCAGCAGCCAAGATGGGACAGGGACCATAAGGGAGCAGTACTTC.

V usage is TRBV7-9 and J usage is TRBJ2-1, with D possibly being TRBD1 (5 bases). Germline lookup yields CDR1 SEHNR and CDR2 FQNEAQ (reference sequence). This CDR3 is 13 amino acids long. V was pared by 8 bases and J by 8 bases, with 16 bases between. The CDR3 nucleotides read TGTGCCAGCGGGCTCAGGGTGGCAGATGAGCAGTTCTTC. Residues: CASGLRVADEQFF.

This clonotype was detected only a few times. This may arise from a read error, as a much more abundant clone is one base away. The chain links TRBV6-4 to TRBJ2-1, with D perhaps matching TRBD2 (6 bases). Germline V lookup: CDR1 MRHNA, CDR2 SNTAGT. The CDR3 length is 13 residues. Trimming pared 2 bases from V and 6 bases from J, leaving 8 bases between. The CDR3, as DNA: TGTGCCAGCAGTGACGGGACTGGCAATGAGCAGTTCTTC. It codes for CASSDGTGNEQFF.

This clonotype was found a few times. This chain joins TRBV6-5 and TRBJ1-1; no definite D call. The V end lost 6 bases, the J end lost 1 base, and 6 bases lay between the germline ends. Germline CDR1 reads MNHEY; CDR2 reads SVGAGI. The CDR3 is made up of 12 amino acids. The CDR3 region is CASRNRNTEAFF. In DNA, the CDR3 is TGTGCCAGCAGGAACAGGAACACTGAAGCTTTCTTT.

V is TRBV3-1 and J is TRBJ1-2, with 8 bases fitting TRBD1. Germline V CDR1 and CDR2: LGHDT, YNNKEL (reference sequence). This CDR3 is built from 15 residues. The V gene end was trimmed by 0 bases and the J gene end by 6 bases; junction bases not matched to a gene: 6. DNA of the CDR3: TGTGCCAGCAGCCAAGATCATTCAGGGGGCAATGGCTACACCTTC. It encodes CASSQDHSGGNGYTF.

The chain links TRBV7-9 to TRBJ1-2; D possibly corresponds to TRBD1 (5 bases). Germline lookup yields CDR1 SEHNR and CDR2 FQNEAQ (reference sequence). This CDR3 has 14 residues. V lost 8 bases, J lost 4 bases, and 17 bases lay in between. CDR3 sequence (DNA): TGTGCCAGCGCTCCGAGGGCAGGGAGCTATGGCTACACCTTC. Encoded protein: CASAPRAGSYGYTF. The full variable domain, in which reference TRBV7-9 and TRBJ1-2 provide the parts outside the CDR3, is DTGVSQNPRHKITKRGQNVTFRCDPISEHNRLYWYRQTLGQGPEFLTYFQNEAQLEKSRLLSDRFSAERPKGSFSTLEIQRTEQGDSAMYLCASAPRAGSYGYTFGSGTRLTVV.

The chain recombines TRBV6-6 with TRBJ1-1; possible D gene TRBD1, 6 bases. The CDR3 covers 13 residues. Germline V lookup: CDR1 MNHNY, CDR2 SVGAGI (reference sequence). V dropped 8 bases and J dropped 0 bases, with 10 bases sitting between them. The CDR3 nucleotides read TGTGCCAGCCGACAGGCGCTGAACACTGAAGCTTTCTTT. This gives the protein CASRQALNTEAFF.

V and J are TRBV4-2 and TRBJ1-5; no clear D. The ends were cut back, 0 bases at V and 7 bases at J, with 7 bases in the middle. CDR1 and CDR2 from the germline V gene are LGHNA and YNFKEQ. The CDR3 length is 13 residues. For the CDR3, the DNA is TGTGCCAGCAGCCAAGATTCGCTGCAGCCCCAGCATTTT. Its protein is CASSQDSLQPQHF.

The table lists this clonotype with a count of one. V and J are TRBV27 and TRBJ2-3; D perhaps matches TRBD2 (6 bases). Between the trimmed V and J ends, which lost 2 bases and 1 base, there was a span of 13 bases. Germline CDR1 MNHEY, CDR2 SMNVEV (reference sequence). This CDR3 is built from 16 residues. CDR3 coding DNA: TGTGCCAGCAGTTTAGGCCGGGGGTTCCGCACAGATACGCAGTATTTT. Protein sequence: CASSLGRGFRTDTQYF.

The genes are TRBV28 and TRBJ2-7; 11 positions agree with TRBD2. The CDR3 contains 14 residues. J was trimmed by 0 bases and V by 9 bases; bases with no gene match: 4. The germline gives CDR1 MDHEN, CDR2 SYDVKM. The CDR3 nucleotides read TGTGCCAGTGTAGCGGGGGGGAGCTCCTACGAGCAGTACTTC. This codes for CASVAGGSSYEQYF.